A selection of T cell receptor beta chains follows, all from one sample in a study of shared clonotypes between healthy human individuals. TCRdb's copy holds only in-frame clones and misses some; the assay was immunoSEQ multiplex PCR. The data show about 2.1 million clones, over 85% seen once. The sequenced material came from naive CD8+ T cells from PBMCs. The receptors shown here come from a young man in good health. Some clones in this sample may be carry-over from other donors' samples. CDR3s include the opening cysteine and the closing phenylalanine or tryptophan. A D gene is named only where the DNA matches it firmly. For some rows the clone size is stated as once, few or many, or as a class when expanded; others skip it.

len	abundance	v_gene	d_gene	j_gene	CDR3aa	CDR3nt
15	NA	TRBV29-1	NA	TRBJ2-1	CSVERFGDRDNEQFF	TGCAGCGTTGAACGGTTCGGGGATCGGGACAATGAGCAGTTCTTC
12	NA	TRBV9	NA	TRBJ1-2	CASSVGGGGYTF	TGTGCCAGCAGCGTAGGTGGCGGTGGCTACACCTTC
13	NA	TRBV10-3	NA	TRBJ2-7	CAIDNGLNYEQYF	TGTGCCATTGACAACGGACTAAACTACGAGCAGTACTTC
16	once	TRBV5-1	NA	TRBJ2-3	CASSSGTARTRDTQYF	TGCGCCAGCAGCTCCGGGACCGCTAGGACCCGGGATACGCAGTATTTT
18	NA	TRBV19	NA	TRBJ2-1	CASSIATREHYPMNEQFF	TGTGCCAGTAGTATAGCCACCCGGGAACACTACCCCATGAATGAGCAGTTCTTC
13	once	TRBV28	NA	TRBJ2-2	CASSLLAGGELFF	TGTGCCAGCAGTTTATTAGCCGGCGGGGAGCTGTTTTTT
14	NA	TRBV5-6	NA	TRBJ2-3	CASSLQGSADTQYF	TGTGCCAGCAGCTTGCAGGGTAGCGCAGATACGCAGTATTTT
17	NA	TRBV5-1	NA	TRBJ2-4	CASSLEGPEGLGNIQYF	TGCGCCAGCAGCTTGGAGGGTCCGGAGGGGCTGGGAAACATTCAGTACTTC
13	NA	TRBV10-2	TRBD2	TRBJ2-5	CASASGYQETQYF	TGCGCCAGCGCTAGCGGTTACCAAGAGACCCAGTACTTC
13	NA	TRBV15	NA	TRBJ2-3	CATSTDLKATQYF	TGTGCCACCAGCACGGACTTAAAGGCTACGCAGTATTTT
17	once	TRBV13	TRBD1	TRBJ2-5	CASSLLWTGTQEETQYF	TGTGCCAGCAGCCTACTGTGGACAGGGACCCAAGAAGAGACCCAGTACTTC
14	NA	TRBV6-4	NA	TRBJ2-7	CASSPAAGSYEQYF	TGTGCCAGCAGTCCAGCGGCGGGCTCCTACGAGCAGTACTTC
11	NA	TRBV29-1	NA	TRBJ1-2	CSVRGLDGYTF	TGCAGCGTTCGGGGGTTAGATGGCTACACCTTC
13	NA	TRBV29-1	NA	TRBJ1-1	CSVEDGQGWRAFF	TGCAGCGTTGAAGATGGCCAGGGTTGGAGGGCTTTCTTT
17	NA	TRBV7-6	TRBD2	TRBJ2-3	CASSPGTSGSFPDTQYF	TGTGCCAGCAGCCCCGGGACTAGCGGGAGTTTCCCAGATACGCAGTATTTT
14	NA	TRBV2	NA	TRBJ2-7	CASSPEDVSYEQYF	TGTGCCAGCAGTCCGGAGGACGTCTCCTACGAGCAGTACTTC
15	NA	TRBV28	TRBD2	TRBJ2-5	CASTDAGGYQETQYF	TGTGCCAGCACCGATGCGGGGGGGTACCAAGAGACCCAGTACTTC
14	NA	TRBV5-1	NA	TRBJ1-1	CASSLGGSNTEAFF	TGCGCCAGCAGCTTGGGGGGTTCGAACACTGAAGCTTTCTTT
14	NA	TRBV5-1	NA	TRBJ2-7	CASSAGRSSYEQYF	TGCGCCAGCAGCGCGGGACGGAGCTCCTACGAGCAGTACTTC
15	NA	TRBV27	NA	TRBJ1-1	CASSLTMAGVGEAFF	TGTGCCAGCAGTTTAACTATGGCAGGGGTAGGTGAAGCTTTCTTT
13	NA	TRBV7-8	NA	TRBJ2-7	CASSSVRAYEQYF	TGTGCCAGCAGCTCGGTTAGAGCATACGAGCAGTACTTC
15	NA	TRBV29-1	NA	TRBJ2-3	CSVEDRIRLADTQYF	TGCAGCGTTGAAGATCGTATTCGACTAGCAGATACGCAGTATTTT
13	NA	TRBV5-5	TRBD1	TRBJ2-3	CASSPGQGESRDF	TGTGCCAGCAGCCCCGGACAGGGGGAATCAAGAGATTTT
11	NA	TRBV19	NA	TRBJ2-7	CATTWAYEQYF	TGTGCCACTACTTGGGCCTACGAGCAGTACTTC
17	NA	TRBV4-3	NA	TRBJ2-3	CASSQDKGSTSTDTQYF	TGCGCCAGCAGCCAAGATAAAGGGAGTACTAGCACAGATACGCAGTATTTT
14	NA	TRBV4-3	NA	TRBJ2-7	CASSPRSRSYEQYF	TGCGCCAGCAGCCCCAGATCCAGATCCTACGAGCAGTACTTC
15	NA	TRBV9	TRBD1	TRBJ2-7	CASSVAGTGIREQYF	TGTGCCAGCAGCGTTGCCGGGACAGGCATTAGGGAGCAGTACTTC
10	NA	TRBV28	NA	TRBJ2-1	CASSQAEQFF	TGTGCCAGCAGTCAGGCCGAGCAGTTCTTC
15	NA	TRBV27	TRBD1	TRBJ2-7	CASSYSGGAGYEQYF	TGTGCCAGCAGTTACTCAGGGGGCGCAGGCTACGAGCAGTACTTC
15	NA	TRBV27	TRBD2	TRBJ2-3	CASSPGTSGADTQYF	TGTGCCAGCAGTCCCGGGACTAGCGGAGCAGATACGCAGTATTTT
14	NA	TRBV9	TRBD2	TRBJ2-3	CASSVGGRIDTQYF	TGTGCCAGCAGCGTAGGCGGGAGGATAGATACGCAGTATTTT
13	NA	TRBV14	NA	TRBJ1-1	CASSLLGGPEAFF	TGTGCCAGCAGCCTACTGGGGGGCCCTGAAGCTTTCTTT
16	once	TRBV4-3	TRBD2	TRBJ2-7	CASSQWLGTRDYEQYF	TGCGCCAGCAGCCAATGGCTAGGGACTAGGGATTACGAGCAGTACTTC
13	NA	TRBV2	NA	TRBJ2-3	CASSGLGQSTQYF	TGTGCCAGCAGCGGACTGGGGCAGAGTACGCAGTATTTT
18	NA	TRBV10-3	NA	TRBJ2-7	CAISESNYPGGGLYEQYF	TGTGCCATCAGTGAGTCGAATTATCCAGGGGGAGGGCTGTACGAGCAGTACTTC
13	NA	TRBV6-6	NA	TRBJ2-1	CASSQGHRNEQFF	TGTGCCAGCAGTCAGGGCCATCGGAATGAGCAGTTCTTC
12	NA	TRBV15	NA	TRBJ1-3	CATRSPGNTIYF	TGTGCCACCAGGAGCCCTGGAAACACCATATATTTT
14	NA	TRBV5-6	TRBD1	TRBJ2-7	CASSQGQGYGEQYF	TGTGCCAGCAGCCAGGGACAGGGGTACGGGGAGCAGTACTTC
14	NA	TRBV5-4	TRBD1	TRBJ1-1	CASRVGQGATEAFF	TGTGCCAGCAGGGTAGGACAGGGGGCGACTGAAGCTTTCTTT
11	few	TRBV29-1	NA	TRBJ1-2	CSVKRNYGYTF	TGCAGCGTGAAACGGAACTATGGCTACACCTTC
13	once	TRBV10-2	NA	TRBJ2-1	CASTYGAGDEQFF	TGCGCCAGCACCTATGGGGCAGGGGATGAGCAGTTCTTC
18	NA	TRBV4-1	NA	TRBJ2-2	CASSQYLRDGANTGELFF	TGCGCCAGCAGCCAATATCTCCGGGACGGAGCGAACACCGGGGAGCTGTTTTTT
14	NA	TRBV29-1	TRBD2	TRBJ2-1	CSVVTSGRPNEQFF	TGCAGCGTGGTGACTAGCGGGAGACCCAATGAGCAGTTCTTC
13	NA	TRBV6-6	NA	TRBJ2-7	CASSSAFQYEQYF	TGTGCCAGCAGTTCGGCCTTCCAATACGAGCAGTACTTC
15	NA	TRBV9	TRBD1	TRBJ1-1	CASSLRQGAGTEAFF	TGTGCCAGCAGCCTAAGACAGGGAGCAGGCACTGAAGCTTTCTTT